This TCR beta chain was documented in a study of post-analysis software for immune sequencing data. The study, taken as a whole, reports: Compared with controls, patients had more of about five TRBV segments, including TRBV5-6, TRBV5-1 and TRBV20-1. Controls significantly exceeded multiple sclerosis patients in normalized Chao1 diversity.

Trimming pared 5 bases from V and 5 bases from J, leaving 9 bases between. This CDR3 region has 12 residues. Sequencing libraries made from TCR beta cDNA carried unique molecular identifiers. TCRdb re-analysed the PCR reads in MiXCR, keeping a single row per CDR3 protein. The profile shows about 680,000 distinct CDR3 sequences, roughly three fifths of them singletons. A word on this clonotype: Its specificity is unknown.

The sample consisted of blood. This TCR was sampled from a girl aged 2 to 10 with multiple sclerosis. The chain carries TRBV12-3 or TRBV12-4 and TRBJ1-1; D ambiguous. As DNA, the CDR3 is TGTGCCAGCAGTCAACGGCGTACTGAAGCTTTCTTT. Its protein product is CASSQRRTEAFF.